The clone carrying this T cell receptor (beta chain) came up a few times. Its antigen remains unidentified. These data originate in a study of vaccination effects on CD4 cells after COVID-19. For the study at large: Sampling of three convalescent patients occurred early (day +14) and late post-vaccination. Following the second dose by a median of 72 days, the post-vaccine samples were obtained. They grew roughly 2 million PBMC in each well, adding about 10 IU/ml IL-2 and 8.5 to 10 ug/ml peptides.

Germline V gives CDR1 SNHLY, CDR2 FYNNEI. The CDR3 covers 15 residues. The J segment lost 5 bases and the V segment lost 4 bases, leaving 6 bases of the junction unmatched. Findings of the study overall: By a late point after vaccination, infection- and vaccine-induced clones had shrunk markedly through clonal contraction.

It was after nine to eleven days of culture that CD4+ T cells were isolated. The person's infection with SARS-CoV-2, confirmed by PCR, took place between March and December 2020. It was two doses of either the BNT162b2 or mRNA-1273 vaccine that participants received. Sequencing was performed with immunoSEQ multiplex PCR; in TCRdb, only in-frame clones are kept and a portion is missing. This table holds roughly 33,000 clones, around 72% found once. The rearrangement joins TRBV2 to TRBJ2-1; 9 bases fit TRBD2. The source material was CD4+ T cells from PBMCs cultured without peptide, sampled after COVID-19 vaccination. This receptor was identified in a human donor who had a prior SARS-CoV-2 infection. The CDR3 region is CASSAPGLADNEQFF. In DNA form, the CDR3 reads TGTGCCAGCAGTGCACCGGGACTAGCCGACAATGAGCAGTTCTTC.